This is a list of T cell receptor beta chains from one sample in a study of T cells after posttransplantation cyclophosphamide. The repertoire was sequenced with immunoSEQ multiplex PCR; TCRdb's copy has only in-frame clones and lacks some. The sample is made up of 40,000 to 55,000 clones, none counted only once. Input material: PBMCs. These receptors were obtained from a man aged 35-49 years in good health, CMV-negative, and a related stem cell transplant donor. Each CDR3 is given with its conserved first and last residue. The D gene is left open where the match is weak. Only some rows state a clone size, as once, few, many or a class for expanded clones.

>-|TRBJ2-4|many|TRBV6-6
CASSTGYPEPKNIQYF
TGTGCCAGCAGTACAGGGTATCCCGAACCCAAAAACATTCAGTACTTC
>-|TRBJ2-2|many|TRBV9
CASSVVEGGELFF
TGTGCCAGCAGCGTAGTCGAGGGCGGGGAGCTGTTTTTT
>TRBD2|TRBJ2-5|many|TRBV5-1
CASRVQAGGQETQYF
TGCGCCAGCAGGGTCCAGGCGGGGGGCCAAGAGACCCAGTACTTC
>TRBD2|TRBJ2-1|many|TRBV19
CASSIGLAGGNEQFF
TGTGCCAGTAGTATCGGACTAGCGGGGGGCAATGAGCAGTTCTTC
>-|TRBJ1-1|many|TRBV7-3
CASSLGGRADTEAFF
TGTGCCAGCAGCTTAGGCGGCAGGGCGGACACTGAAGCTTTCTTT
>-|TRBJ1-5|many|TRBV7-2
CASSLVQGGGGGQPQHF
TGTGCCAGCAGCTTGGTACAAGGCGGGGGCGGAGGTCAGCCCCAGCATTTT
>TRBD1|TRBJ2-5|many|TRBV2
CASSTTGGRETQYF
TGTGCCAGCAGTACAACAGGGGGCCGGGAGACCCAGTACTTC
>TRBD2|TRBJ2-1|many|TRBV5-1
CASSLSAGAYNEQFF
TGCGCCAGCAGCTTGTCGGCGGGGGCCTACAATGAGCAGTTCTTC
>-|TRBJ2-3|many|TRBV7-9
CASSQQASSTDTQYF
TGTGCCAGCAGCCAACAGGCCTCTAGCACAGATACGCAGTATTTT
>-|TRBJ2-5|few|TRBV14
CASSQATFQETQYF
TGTGCCAGCAGCCAAGCAACTTTTCAAGAGACCCAGTACTTC
>-|TRBJ1-2|many|TRBV10-3
CAISSTGEHGYTF
TGTGCCATCAGTTCAACAGGAGAACATGGCTACACCTTC
>-|TRBJ2-1|few|TRBV27
CASSVYPDNEQFF
TGTGCCAGCTCCGTATATCCGGACAATGAGCAGTTCTTC
>TRBD1|TRBJ2-1|many|TRBV7-2
CASSILQGAYNNEQFF
TGTGCCAGCAGCATTCTACAGGGGGCTTATAACAATGAGCAGTTCTTC
>TRBD1|TRBJ2-5|-|TRBV7-6
CASSEDRSETQYF
TGTGCCAGCAGTGAGGACAGGTCAGAGACCCAGTACTTC
>-|TRBJ1-1|many|TRBV9
CASSVTGGANTEAFF
TGTGCCAGCAGCGTAACGGGCGGGGCGAACACTGAAGCTTTCTTT
>TRBD2|TRBJ2-3|many|TRBV10-3
CAISGAGSTDTQYF
TGTGCCATCAGTGGAGCGGGGAGTACAGATACGCAGTATTTT
>TRBD1|TRBJ2-2|few|TRBV18
CASSFEVTGPGELFF
TGTGCCAGCTCGTTCGAAGTGACAGGGCCCGGGGAGCTGTTTTTT
>-|TRBJ2-5|many|TRBV7-2
CASSLAGSGAQETQYF
TGTGCCAGCAGCTTAGCGGGAAGCGGAGCCCAAGAGACCCAGTACTTC
>TRBD1|TRBJ1-1|-|TRBV4-1
CASSPRQGLGTEAFF
TGCGCCAGCAGCCCGCGACAGGGTTTGGGCACTGAAGCTTTCTTT
>-|TRBJ2-3|few|TRBV12-5
CASGLVPDGAPRTDTQYF
TGTGCTAGTGGTTTGGTACCCGATGGGGCTCCTCGCACAGATACGCAGTATTTT